The 15 T cell receptor beta chains given below trace back to one sample, sequenced in a study of blood T cell repertoires in COVID-19. This table comes from immunoSEQ multiplex PCR, and its TCRdb copy is limited to in-frame clones, with some not included. In the table there are roughly 40,000 clones, approximately 81% of which are singletons. The specimen was peripheral blood. These receptors all stem from a man older than 75 with active or convalescent COVID-19.

The V gene is TRBV18, the J gene TRBJ1-3; D is uncertain. Germline V lookup: CDR1 KGHSH, CDR2 LQKENI. This CDR3 has 15 residues. V shed 4 bases and J shed 2 bases, with 12 bases lying between them. Here the CDR3 DNA reads TGTGCCAGCTCACAACTGGGAGGGACTGGAAACACCATATATTTT. This translates into CASSQLGGTGNTIYF.

This chain links TRBV12-5 with TRBJ2-5, with 7 nucleotides matching TRBD2. The CDR3 is made up of 15 amino acids. V was clipped by 2 bases and J by 1 base; unmatched bases: 4. The germline gives CDR1 LGHNT, CDR2 FRNRAP. CDR3 amino acids: CASGLPAGAQETQYF. The CDR3 DNA follows: TGTGCTAGTGGTTTGCCGGCGGGAGCCCAAGAGACCCAGTACTTC.

This chain's CDR3 is CATSSITIFMNTEAFF. As DNA, the CDR3 is TGTGCCACCAGCAGTATTACAATATTCATGAACACTGAAGCTTTCTTT. The rearrangement links TRBV15 to TRBJ1-1; no firm D call. CDR1 LNHNV and CDR2 YYDKDF come from the germline V gene (reference sequence). V shed 3 bases and J shed 0 bases, with 14 bases lying between them. This CDR3 spans 16 amino acids.

The rearrangement links TRBV5-1 to TRBJ2-3, with 10 bases matching TRBD2. Germline trimming cut 3 bases from V and 0 bases from J; bases unmatched to any gene: 4. Germline V gene data show CDR1 as SGHRS and CDR2 as YFSETQ. The CDR3 runs 16 residues. This chain's CDR3 is CASSWIAGGSTDTQYF. The CDR3 coding sequence is TGCGCCAGCAGCTGGATAGCGGGGGGTAGCACAGATACGCAGTATTTT.

This rearrangement joins TRBV3-1 (or the pseudogene TRBV3-2) to TRBJ1-1; D is perhaps TRBD1 (5 bases). This CDR3 is built from 14 residues. Germline V gene sequence: CDR1 LGHDT, CDR2 YNNKEL (reference sequence). Trimming cost V 4 bases and J 1 base, with 10 bases left between them. The CDR3 loop reads CASSPNQGNTEAFF. CDR3 bases: TGTGCCAGCAGCCCAAACCAGGGGAACACTGAAGCTTTCTTT.

The chain recombines TRBV7-8 with TRBJ2-1, with D possibly TRBD2 on 6 matching bases. CDR1 SGHVS and CDR2 FQNEAQ come from the germline V gene. V was cut by 1 base and J by 0 bases, with 19 bases left in between. The CDR3 runs to 19 residues. CDR3 nucleotides: TGTGCCAGCAGCTTAGTCCCCCATCTACAAGCGGGCTCCTACAATGAGCAGTTCTTC. Protein sequence: CASSLVPHLQAGSYNEQFF.

V is TRBV18 and J is TRBJ1-2; 7 bases line up with TRBD1. The CDR3 is made up of 16 amino acids. V was pared by 4 bases and J by 4 bases, with 12 bases of the junction left unmatched. Germline CDR1 reads KGHSH; CDR2 reads LQKENI. CDR3 in amino acids: CASSLNPGTEAYGYTF. The CDR3 DNA reads TGTGCCAGCTCACTTAATCCCGGGACAGAAGCCTATGGCTACACCTTC.

The CDR3 sequence is CASSLGSGQYNEQFF. CDR3 sequence (DNA): TGTGCCAGCAGCTTAGGTAGCGGACAATACAATGAGCAGTTCTTC. The chain combines TRBV7-2 with TRBJ2-1, with D possibly TRBD2 on 6 matching bases. The V end was cut by 1 base, the J end by 4 bases, with 11 bases between. This CDR3 has 15 amino acids. Germline loops: CDR1 SGHTA, CDR2 FQGNSA. The full variable domain, its missing parts supplied by reference TRBV7-2 and TRBJ2-1, is GAGVSQSPSNKVTEKGKDVELRCDPISGHTALYWYRQSLGQGLEFLIYFQGNSAPDKSGLPSDRFSAERTGGSVSTLTIQRTQQEDSAVYLCASSLGSGQYNEQFFGPGTRLTVL.

This chain links TRBV11-2 with TRBJ2-1, with 8 nucleotides matching TRBD2. The germline V gene encodes CDR1 SGHAT and CDR2 FQNNGV. V gave up 5 bases and J gave up 7 bases; unmatched junction bases: 10. The CDR3 length is 15 residues. The CDR3 DNA sequence: TGTGCCAGCAGCCCCGGGAGCGGGAGTGTAAATGAGCAGTTCTTC. Translated: CASSPGSGSVNEQFF.

This clone was counted between two and nine times. V is TRBV5-4 and J is TRBJ2-1; D gene ambiguous. Germline CDR1 SGHNT, CDR2 YYREEE (reference sequence). CDR3 length: 13 amino acids. With 0 bases removed from V and 9 bases from J, the gap between germline ends came to 10 bases. CDR3 nucleotide sequence: TGTGCCAGCAGCTTGGCCTTGTCCGGTGAGCAGTTCTTC. Amino acid sequence: CASSLALSGEQFF.

This clone showed up just a few times. The chain uses TRBV4-3 and TRBJ1-2, with D unclear. The CDR3 runs 16 residues. V was shortened by 0 bases and J by 3 bases, with 14 bases between the two germline ends. Germline-derived CDR1 and CDR2 are LGHNA and YSLEER. In nucleotides, the CDR3 is TGCGCCAGCAGCCAAGATTGGACGGAGGCTTACTATGGCTACACCTTC. It codes for CASSQDWTEAYYGYTF.

The chain employs TRBV12-3 or TRBV12-4 and TRBJ2-2; possible D gene TRBD1, 5 bases. The CDR3 loop spans 13 amino acids. V lost 6 bases to trimming and J lost 2 bases, with 7 bases between them. CDR3 loop: CASRTVNTGELFF. CDR3 DNA sequence: TGTGCCAGCAGGACAGTTAACACCGGGGAGCTGTTTTTT.

CDR3: CASSESRRVPLHF. CDR3 coding DNA: TGCGCCAGCAGTGAGTCGAGGCGGGTACCCCTCCACTTT. The J gene is TRBJ1-6, the V gene TRBV10-1; no firm D call. The CDR3 covers 13 residues. Trimming stripped 0 bases from V and 12 bases from J, with 9 bases between. The germline V gene has CDR1 WNHNN and CDR2 SYGVQD (reference sequence).

The V call is TRBV18, the J call TRBJ1-5, with a tentative D call TRBD1 (6 bases). V lost 3 bases and J 6 bases, leaving 12 bases between the germline ends. There are 14 residues in the CDR3. Germline CDR1 reads KGHSH; CDR2 reads LQKENI. The CDR3 DNA reads as TGTGCCAGCTCACCGAATCAAGGGGGTCAGCCCCAGCATTTT. Its protein is CASSPNQGGQPQHF. The full variable domain, completed using reference TRBV18 and TRBJ1-5, is NAGVMQNPRHLVRRRGQEARLRCSPMKGHSHVYWYRQLPEEGLKFMVYLQKENIIDESGMPKERFSAEFPKEGPSILRIQQVVRGDSAAYFCASSPNQGGQPQHFGDGTRLSIL.

The chain couples TRBV5-1 to TRBJ1-4; D gene unclear. V was cut by 0 bases and J by 4 bases, with 16 bases left in between. CDR1 is SGHRS, CDR2 YFSETQ, per germline. The CDR3 runs 17 residues. The CDR3: CASSLAGWRGNNEKLFF. DNA for the CDR3: TGCGCCAGCAGCTTGGCCGGGTGGAGAGGGAATAATGAAAAACTGTTTTTT.